Presented here are 15 T cell receptor beta chains from one specimen sequenced in a study of T cells after posttransplantation cyclophosphamide. This table comes from immunoSEQ multiplex PCR, and its TCRdb copy is limited to in-frame clones, with some not included. Among thousands of clones, about 70% were seen once, and the ten largest hold over 40%. Treatment was busulfan-fludarabine conditioning, a marrow graft, and cyclophosphamide on days +3 and +4. The sample was CD8+ T cells sorted from PBMCs, taken more than 1,000 days after allogeneic stem cell transplant with posttransplant cyclophosphamide. Receptors originate from a female patient aged 40 to 55 who received an allogeneic stem cell transplant from a related donor, was CMV-positive, and had no GVHD. The graft donor may have contributed some T cells.

This chain joins TRBV18 and TRBJ2-5; tentatively, D is TRBD1 (6 bases). CDR3 length equals 15 residues. Germline V gene sequence: CDR1 KGHSH, CDR2 LQKENI. V was pared by 1 base and J by 1 base, with 10 bases between. The DNA for the CDR3 is TGTGCCAGCTCACCACGAGGGGGTTTCCAAGAGACCCAGTACTTC. It specifies CASSPRGGFQETQYF.

The gene calls are TRBV5-8 and TRBJ2-2, with D possibly being TRBD2 (6 bases). The germline V gene encodes CDR1 SGHTS and CDR2 YDEGEE. Deletions cut 0 bases from V and 7 bases from J, with 10 bases between. This CDR3 is built from 14 residues. CDR3 sequence: CASSLELGGGELFF. CDR3 DNA: TGTGCCAGCAGCTTGGAGCTCGGGGGCGGGGAGCTGTTTTTT.

There are a few counts of this clone. At the DNA level, this CDR3 is encoded by other sequences in the same sample as well. The chain has TRBV9 and TRBJ2-7; tentatively, D is TRBD1 (6 bases). Germline CDR1 and CDR2: SGDLS and YYNGEE. Trimming took off 10 bases at V and 4 bases at J, with 24 bases between the two ends. The CDR3 is 15 amino acids. The CDR3 spells CACSFRQGTAYEQYF. In DNA form, the CDR3 reads TGTGCCTGTAGTTTCAGGCAGGGGACGGCATACGAGCAGTACTTC. The full variable domain, in which reference TRBV9 and TRBJ2-7 provide the parts outside the CDR3, is DSGVTQTPKHLITATGQRVTLRCSPRSGDLSVYWYQQSLDQGLQFLIQYYNGEERAKGNILERFSAQQFPDLHSELNLSSLELGDSALYFCACSFRQGTAYEQYFGPGTRLTVT.

In the case of this clone: Other DNA sequences from this sample encode an identical CDR3 as well. This chain joins TRBV9 and TRBJ2-7, with D possibly being TRBD1 (5 bases). Trimming took 5 bases from V and 2 from J, leaving 17 bases between them. The CDR3 is 15 residues long. Germline V CDR1 and CDR2: SGDLS, YYNGEE. The CDR3 sequence is CASSFRQRTAYEQYF. For the CDR3, the DNA is TGTGCCAGCAGTTTCAGACAGAGGACGGCCTACGAGCAGTACTTC.

In this sample, this clone turned up a few times. Within the sample, other DNA sequences also encode this same CDR3. V gene TRBV9 combines with J gene TRBJ2-7, with unresolved D. The CDR3 is 15 residues long. Germline V gene lookup returns CDR1 SGDLS and CDR2 YYNGEE. Trimming removed 10 bases from V and 2 bases from J, with 22 bases in between. Here the CDR3 reads CACFFRQKTAYEQYF. Here the CDR3 DNA reads TGTGCCTGTTTTTTCAGGCAGAAGACGGCCTACGAGCAGTACTTC.

The chain joins TRBV5-4 to TRBJ2-7; the match to TRBD1 covers 9 bases. The CDR3 runs to 15 residues. Trimming took 1 base from V and 6 from J; bases not matched to a gene: 8. The germline V gene encodes CDR1 SGHNT and CDR2 YYREEE (reference sequence). The CDR3 is CASSLSDRGSREQYF. CDR3 sequence (DNA): TGTGCCAGCAGCTTGTCGGACAGGGGATCCCGCGAGCAGTACTTC.

This chain links TRBV9 with TRBJ2-7, with TRBD1 matching 8 bases. The ends lost 3 bases at V and 2 bases at J; junction bases unmatched: 7. CDR1 is SGDLS and CDR2 is YYNGEE in the germline V gene. The CDR3 extends over 15 amino acids. For the CDR3, the DNA is TGTGCCAGCAGCGCAGGACCGGGACAGGCCTACGAGCAGTACTTC. Its translation: CASSAGPGQAYEQYF.

J is TRBJ2-1 and V is TRBV7-9; TRBD1 matches at 9 bases. Germline CDR1 SEHNR, CDR2 FQNEAQ (reference sequence). CDR3 size: 16 residues. Losses at the gene ends were 5 bases for V and 8 bases for J; bases not matched to a gene: 13. Written as DNA, the CDR3 is TGTGCCAGCAGCCAGGGGGGGACAGGGCGAAAATATGAGCAGTTCTTC. It is translated as CASSQGGTGRKYEQFF.

CDR3 DNA: TGTGCCACCAGCAGAGATCTACGGGTAACGGGAAAACTGTTTTTT. Translation gives CATSRDLRVTGKLFF. This sequence joins TRBV15 and TRBJ1-4; D is unresolved. Trimming shortened V by 0 bases and J by 10 bases, and 15 bases separated the two germline ends. This CDR3 region has 15 residues. Germline V lookup: CDR1 LNHNV, CDR2 YYDKDF (reference sequence).

This chain connects TRBV7-8 to TRBJ2-1; D is possibly TRBD1 (5 bases). V lost 6 bases and J lost 2, with 17 bases in between. Germline values: CDR1 SGHVS, CDR2 FQNEAQ. This CDR3 is 16 amino acids long. The chain's CDR3 is CASSGAGSFTYNEQFF. The CDR3 DNA follows: TGTGCCAGCAGTGGGGCAGGGTCGTTTACCTACAATGAGCAGTTCTTC.

CDR3 nucleotides: TGTGCCAGCAGCTCCCTTAGCGGGGGGCTTCAAGAGACCCAGTACTTC. This sequence encodes CASSSLSGGLQETQYF. The gene calls are TRBV5-6 and TRBJ2-5; 10 bases line up with TRBD2. The CDR3 length is 16 residues. The J segment lost 2 bases and the V segment lost 3 bases, leaving 7 bases of the junction unmatched. The V gene's germline CDR1 is SGHDT and CDR2 YYEEEE.

With respect to this clone: The same CDR3 is also encoded by other DNA sequences in this sample. This chain joins TRBV9 and TRBJ2-7, with TRBD1 identical over 8 bases. Germline values: CDR1 SGDLS, CDR2 YYNGEE. The CDR3 length is 15 residues. V was clipped by 8 bases and J by 4 bases; unmatched bases: 14. CDR3 nucleotide sequence: TGTGCCAGTTTTTTCAGACAGGGGACGGCATACGAGCAGTACTTC. As protein: CASFFRQGTAYEQYF.

This clone is medium-sized in the sample. This chain joins TRBV7-9 and TRBJ1-1; unclear D gene. The CDR3 has 12 amino acids. The V end was cut by 3 bases, the J end by 1 base, with 3 bases between. Germline loops: CDR1 SEHNR, CDR2 FQNEAQ (reference sequence). The CDR3 bases are TGTGCCAGCAGCTTCGGGAACACTGAAGCTTTCTTT. Its translation is CASSFGNTEAFF.

The chain links TRBV4-1 to TRBJ1-1; D is unresolved. V lost 1 base and J 0 bases, leaving 3 bases between the germline ends. Germline V gene data show CDR1 as MGHRA and CDR2 as YSYEKL. This CDR3 comprises 13 residues. For the CDR3, the DNA is TGCGCCAGCAGCCAAGTTATGAACACTGAAGCTTTCTTT. This encodes CASSQVMNTEAFF.

This chain uses TRBV6-5 with TRBJ1-1; the D is unclear. There are 14 residues in the CDR3. Trimming pared 5 bases from V and 11 bases from J, leaving 21 bases between. Germline V gene lookup returns CDR1 MNHEY and CDR2 SVGAGI. CDR3 nucleotide sequence: TGTGCCAGCAGTACCCCGAACCGGGGTTTGGAGGCTTTCTTT. Protein product: CASSTPNRGLEAFF.